This T cell receptor beta chain was found in a study of T cells after yellow fever vaccination. Regarding the study as a whole: The appearance of a small share of clonotypes in both CD4 and CD8 compartments was observed. A secondary response was less intense yet reached its peak sooner, at day 5 versus 15. Booster samples showed a return of most primary-vaccination clones (around 96% CD4, approximately 88% CD8).

The CDR3 is 14 residues long. The V segment lost 6 bases and the J segment 0 bases; nucleotides outside the gene matches: 2. CDR1 is SNHLY and CDR2 is FYNNEI in the germline V gene. Conversion of TCR transcripts into cDNA relied on 5'RACE template switching, which added a universal primer site and UMIs. Using its own MiXCR run on the 5' RACE reads, TCRdb lists one record per CDR3 protein. The sample has approximately 140,000 distinct CDR3 sequences, 7.7% seen once. This clonotype has a count of ten or more. Its specificity is not known. The rearrangement links TRBV2 to TRBJ2-1; 7 nucleotides match TRBD2. The sequence was collected from a man aged 25-40 years who received the YFV17D yellow fever vaccine. The input for sequencing was CD4+ T cells sorted from PBMCs, taken 5 days after the yellow fever booster vaccination. The CDR3 DNA reads as TGTGCCAGCAGGGGCGGGAGCTCCTACAATGAGCAGTTCTTC. Translation: CASRGGSSYNEQFF.